This T cell receptor (beta chain) was obtained from a study of early stage breast cancer tumors. General observations from the study: Compared with adjacent normal breast tissue, tumors showed around 2.7-fold greater T cell density and higher clonality.

The CDR3 is made up of 15 amino acids. V gave up 7 bases and J gave up 9 bases, with 23 bases separating them. CDR1 is SGHRS, CDR2 YFSETQ, per germline. A word on this clone: Its antigen is not known.

Generated by immunoSEQ multiplex PCR, the TCRdb table keeps only in-frame clones and is missing some. The sample shows roughly 49,000 clones, about three quarters of them seen only once. The clonotype was recovered from a person in their 40s with breast cancer. This chain connects TRBV5-1 to TRBJ2-1, with D possibly matching TRBD2 (5 bases). Material: blood. CDR3 coding DNA: TGCGCCAGCGGGATAATGAGCGGCCATGATGCTGAGCAGTTCTTC. Translated, it gives CASGIMSGHDAEQFF.